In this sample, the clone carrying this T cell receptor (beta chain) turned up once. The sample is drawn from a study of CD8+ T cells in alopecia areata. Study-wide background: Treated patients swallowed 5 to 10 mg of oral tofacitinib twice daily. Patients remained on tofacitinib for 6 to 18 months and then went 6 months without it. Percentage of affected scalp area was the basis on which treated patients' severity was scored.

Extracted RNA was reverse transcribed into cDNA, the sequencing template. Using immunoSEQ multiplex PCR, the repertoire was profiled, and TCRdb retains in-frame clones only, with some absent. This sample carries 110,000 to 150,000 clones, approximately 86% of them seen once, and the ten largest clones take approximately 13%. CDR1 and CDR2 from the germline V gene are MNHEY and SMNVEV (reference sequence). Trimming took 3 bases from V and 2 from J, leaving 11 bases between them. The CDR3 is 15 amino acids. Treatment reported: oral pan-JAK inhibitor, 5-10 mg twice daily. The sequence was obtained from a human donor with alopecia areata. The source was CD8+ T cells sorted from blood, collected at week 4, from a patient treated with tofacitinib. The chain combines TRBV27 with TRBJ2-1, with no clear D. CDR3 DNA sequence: TGTGCCAGCAGTTTCGATCAGGCTGCCTACAATGAGCAGTTCTTC. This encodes CASSFDQAAYNEQFF.